These 23 T cell receptor beta chains were sequenced from one sample in a study of regulatory T cells in long-lasting Graves disease. The sample's time point: newly diagnosed GD, antithyroid drugs for less than 3 months. The TCR library was prepared using RNA isolated from PBMCs. To make TCR beta libraries, researchers used iRepertoire HTBI primers and Arm-PCR of CDR3 regions. TCRdb re-derived calls from the multiplex PCR reads in MiXCR, one entry per CDR3 protein. The data show approximately 540,000 distinct CDR3 sequences, around 11% seen once. The data also belong to a second study, concerning T cells in Graves' hyperthyroidism and ophthalmopathy.

Source: peripheral blood mononuclear cells (PBMCs), taken at new diagnosis, from a patient treated with antithyroid drugs. Receptors originate from a woman aged 25 to 39 with Graves disease.

At least ten counts were recorded for this clonotype. The chain employs TRBV18 and TRBJ1-2; no reliable D call. The germline V gene has CDR1 KGHSH and CDR2 LQKENI. The CDR3 runs 15 residues. Trimming left V 0 bases short and J 0 bases short, with 8 bases between. DNA of the CDR3: TGTGCCAGCTCACCACCGACGGCCACTAACTATGGCTACACCTTC. Translation: CASSPPTATNYGYTF. The full variable domain, in which reference TRBV18 and TRBJ1-2 provide the parts outside the CDR3, is NAGVMQNPRHLVRRRGQEARLRCSPMKGHSHVYWYRQLPEEGLKFMVYLQKENIIDESGMPKERFSAEFPKEGPSILRIQQVVRGDSAAYFCASSPPTATNYGYTFGSGTRLTVV.

This clonotype was found many times. CDR3 sequence (DNA): TGTGCCAGCAGACCCGGGACAGGGGTTCCCTACGAGCAGTACTTC. It codes for CASRPGTGVPYEQYF. This chain uses TRBV28 with TRBJ2-7; 10 nucleotides match TRBD1. V shed 6 bases and J 2 bases; nucleotides not matched to a gene: 7. The V gene's germline CDR1 is MDHEN and CDR2 SYDVKM. This CDR3 has 15 residues.

This clonotype occurred many times. J is TRBJ2-7 and V is TRBV2; TRBD2 matches at 7 bases. V shed 8 bases, J shed 4 bases, and the junction held 11 bases outside the gene matches. Germline CDR1 reads SNHLY; CDR2 reads FYNNEI. The CDR3 has 14 residues. CDR3 sequence (DNA): TGTGCCAGCCTGGGACTACGGGCCCCGTACGAGCAGTACTTC. Its translation is CASLGLRAPYEQYF.

This clonotype was recorded many times. The gene calls are TRBV6-1 and TRBJ1-5; 9 bases agree with TRBD1. Germline V gene data show CDR1 as MNHNS and CDR2 as SASEGT. This CDR3 is 14 amino acids long. V was pared by 5 bases and J by 5 bases, with 4 bases of the junction left unmatched. The DNA of the CDR3 is TGTGCCAGCAGTACACGGACAGGGGATCAGCCCCAGCATTTT. This gives the protein CASSTRTGDQPQHF.

The J gene is TRBJ2-7, the V gene TRBV19; TRBD1 matches at 9 bases. Germline V gene data show CDR1 as LNHDA and CDR2 as SQIVND (reference sequence). The ends lost 6 bases at V and 2 bases at J; junction bases unmatched: 5. The CDR3 contains 14 residues. The CDR3, as DNA: TGTGCCAGTAGGGGGACAGGGTCCCCCTACGAGCAGTACTTC. This translates into CASRGTGSPYEQYF. The full variable domain, rest sourced from reference TRBV19 and TRBJ2-7, is DGGITQSPKYLFRKEGQNVTLSCEQNLNHDAMYWYRQDPGQGLRLIYYSQIVNDFQKGDIAEGYSVSREKKESFPLTVTSAQKNPTAFYLCASRGTGSPYEQYFGPGTRLTVT.

V and J are TRBV7-6 and TRBJ2-1; no definite D call. The CDR3 length is 16 residues. The germline gives CDR1 SGHVS, CDR2 FNYEAQ. Trimming cost V 2 bases and J 0 bases, with 11 bases left between them. The CDR3 protein is CASSLQTGSSYNEQFF. DNA for the CDR3: TGTGCCAGCAGCTTACAGACGGGCAGCTCCTACAATGAGCAGTTCTTC.

This clonotype was seen ten or more times. The genes are TRBV7-9 and TRBJ2-1, with D maybe TRBD2 (6 bases). Trimming stripped 1 base from V and 3 bases from J, with 10 bases between. Germline loops: CDR1 SEHNR, CDR2 FQNEAQ (reference sequence). The CDR3 length is 15 residues. The CDR3 DNA follows: TGTGCCAGCAGCTTAGAAGGGAGGTACTACAATGAGCAGTTCTTC. Translating it yields CASSLEGRYYNEQFF.

On this clonotype itself: A much larger clone lies a single base off, so this may be a read error. The V gene is TRBV6-2 or TRBV6-3, the J gene TRBJ2-1, with 7 bases that match TRBD1. After removal of 6 bases from V and 2 bases from J, the junction contained 7 bases not matched to a gene. Looked up from germline, CDR1 is MNHEY and CDR2 is SVGEGT. The CDR3 loop spans 15 amino acids. The CDR3 DNA reads TGTGCCAGCAGACAGACAGGGAGCCCCTACAATGAGCAGTTCTTC. This codes for CASRQTGSPYNEQFF.

The sample holds many counts of this clonotype. The J gene is TRBJ2-5, the V gene TRBV19; possible D gene TRBD1, 6 bases. There are 15 residues in the CDR3. CDR1 and CDR2 from the germline V gene are LNHDA and SQIVND (reference sequence). V lost 5 bases and J lost 4, with 17 bases in between. Here the CDR3 reads CASSSRQARSETQYF. The CDR3 bases are TGTGCCAGTAGTTCCCGACAGGCCCGGTCAGAGACCCAGTACTTC.

The chain is built from TRBV4-1 and TRBJ1-3; maybe TRBD1 (5 bases). Trimming stripped 0 bases from V and 7 bases from J, with 16 bases between. This CDR3 spans 16 amino acids. Germline CDR1 reads MGHRA; CDR2 reads YSYEKL. The CDR3 reads CASSQDAARGLNTIYF. Written as DNA, the CDR3 is TGCGCCAGCAGCCAAGATGCCGCGAGGGGCTTGAACACCATATATTTT.

In this sample, this clonotype turned up a few times. CDR3 sequence reads: CASSLLAASNTEAFF. In nucleotides, the CDR3 is TGTGCCAGCAGCTTGCTGGCAGCCTCGAACACTGAAGCTTTCTTT. The chain joins TRBV5-8 to TRBJ1-1; D is undetermined. V was clipped by 1 base and J by 1 base, with 11 bases between them. The length of the CDR3 is 15 residues. CDR1 SGHTS and CDR2 YDEGEE come from the germline V gene.

At least ten counts were recorded for this clonotype. The chain employs TRBV30 and TRBJ2-1; no reliable D call. CDR1 and CDR2 (germline): GTSNPN, SVGIG (reference sequence). This CDR3 has 10 amino acids. The V end was cut by 5 bases, the J end by 9 bases, with 8 bases between. The CDR3 loop is CAWGSFEQFF. The DNA of the CDR3 is TGTGCCTGGGGTAGTTTTGAGCAGTTCTTC.

This clonotype was observed a few times. A read error may produce the germline difference seen at one junction end. The chain combines TRBV6-2 or TRBV6-3 with TRBJ2-3; TRBD2 matches at 12 bases. The CDR3 sequence is 15 residues long. Germline V CDR1 and CDR2: MNHEY, SVGEGT. As DNA, the CDR3 is TGTGCCAGCAGCCTGCTAGCGGGAGGGCCAGATACGCGGTATTTT. Translating gives CASSLLAGGPDTRYF.

This clonotype was detected many times. J is TRBJ2-2 and V is TRBV2; D gene unclear. The V gene lost 9 bases and the J gene lost 5 bases, with 16 bases spanning the gap. The CDR3 loop spans 14 amino acids. The germline V gene encodes CDR1 SNHLY and CDR2 FYNNEI. CDR3 DNA: TGTGCCAGTCGCCCGGATCGGCGTACCGGGGAGCTGTTTTTT. Its protein product is CASRPDRRTGELFF.

This clonotype was detected many times. V usage is TRBV7-2 and J usage is TRBJ1-2, with D hard to call. This CDR3 comprises 14 residues. CDR1 is SGHTA and CDR2 is FQGNSA in the germline V gene. Trimming cost V 5 bases and J 4 bases, with 14 bases left between them. The CDR3 here is CASSPRSGGYGYTF. Written as DNA, the CDR3 is TGTGCCAGCAGCCCTCGATCGGGAGGCTATGGCTACACCTTC.

The chain joins TRBV11-2 to TRBJ2-1; D could derive from TRBD1 or TRBD2 (7 bases each). CDR3 length: 14 amino acids. Germline CDR1 and CDR2: SGHAT and FQNNGV. Trimming removed 5 bases at V and 4 bases at J, with 12 bases between. CDR3 amino acids: CASSPGGVYNEQFF. DNA of the CDR3: TGTGCCAGCAGCCCAGGGGGGGTTTACAATGAGCAGTTCTTC.

The chain couples TRBV6-2 or TRBV6-3 to TRBJ2-1; no clear D. Germline values: CDR1 MNHEY, CDR2 SVGEGT. V was cut by 3 bases and J by 9 bases, with 9 bases left in between. The CDR3 is made up of 12 amino acids. This chain's CDR3 is CASSYQWSEQFF. CDR3 DNA sequence: TGTGCCAGCAGTTATCAGTGGAGTGAGCAGTTCTTC.

About this clonotype itself: With a far larger clone one base away, a read error is the likely cause. As DNA, the CDR3 is TGTGCCAGCTGCTTAGATTCACGAGCGGGCCGCACAGATACGCAGTATTTT. This sequence encodes CASCLDSRAGRTDTQYF. The chain carries TRBV11-2 and TRBJ2-3, with D tentatively TRBD2 (6 bases). There are 17 residues in the CDR3. CDR1 SGHAT and CDR2 FQNNGV come from the germline V gene.

This clonotype has at least ten counts. The chain uses TRBV2 and TRBJ2-2; 9 bases are shared with TRBD2. The V gene end was trimmed by 6 bases and the J gene end by 6 bases; junction bases not matched to a gene: 8. The CDR3 sequence is 15 residues long. CDR1 and CDR2 (germline): SNHLY, FYNNEI. The CDR3 DNA sequence: TGTGCCAGCAGCGCTATAGCGGGAGCCGCCGGGGAGCTGTTTTTT. It codes for CASSAIAGAAGELFF.

This clonotype appeared many times. CDR3 nucleotide sequence: TGTGCCTCCAAAGACCTATTGTACACTGAAGCTTTCTTT. Its protein product is CASKDLLYTEAFF. The chain recombines TRBV30 with TRBJ1-1; D unclear. CDR1 and CDR2 from the germline V gene are GTSNPN and SVGIG (reference sequence). This CDR3 is 13 amino acids long. V was clipped by 7 bases and J by 3 bases, with 15 bases between them.

This clonotype was counted ten times or more. The J gene is TRBJ2-7, the V gene TRBV28; D not resolved. The CDR3 sequence is 14 residues long. V lost 6 bases to trimming and J lost 0 bases, with 12 bases between them. Germline CDR1 and CDR2: MDHEN and SYDVKM. The CDR3 DNA reads TGTGCCAGCAGAACTACGACATACTCCTACGAGCAGTACTTC. Translating it yields CASRTTTYSYEQYF.

This clonotype was seen ten or more times. V and J are TRBV19 and TRBJ1-1; D uncertain. Trimming removed 4 bases from V and 8 bases from J, with 20 bases in between. CDR1 is LNHDA and CDR2 is SQIVND in the germline V gene (reference sequence). The CDR3 runs 15 residues. CDR3 residues: CASSTQAIPSLEAFF. The CDR3, as DNA: TGTGCCAGTAGTACGCAGGCCATTCCCTCCTTAGAAGCTTTCTTT.

Here the CDR3 reads CASSLTPQGRTEAFF. CDR3 DNA: TGTGCCAGCAGCTTAACCCCCCAGGGGAGAACTGAAGCTTTCTTT. The chain links TRBV11-2 to TRBJ1-1, with D perhaps TRBD1 (6 bases). CDR3 size: 15 residues. Trimming cost V 2 bases and J 5 bases, with 15 bases left between them. The germline gives CDR1 SGHAT, CDR2 FQNNGV.